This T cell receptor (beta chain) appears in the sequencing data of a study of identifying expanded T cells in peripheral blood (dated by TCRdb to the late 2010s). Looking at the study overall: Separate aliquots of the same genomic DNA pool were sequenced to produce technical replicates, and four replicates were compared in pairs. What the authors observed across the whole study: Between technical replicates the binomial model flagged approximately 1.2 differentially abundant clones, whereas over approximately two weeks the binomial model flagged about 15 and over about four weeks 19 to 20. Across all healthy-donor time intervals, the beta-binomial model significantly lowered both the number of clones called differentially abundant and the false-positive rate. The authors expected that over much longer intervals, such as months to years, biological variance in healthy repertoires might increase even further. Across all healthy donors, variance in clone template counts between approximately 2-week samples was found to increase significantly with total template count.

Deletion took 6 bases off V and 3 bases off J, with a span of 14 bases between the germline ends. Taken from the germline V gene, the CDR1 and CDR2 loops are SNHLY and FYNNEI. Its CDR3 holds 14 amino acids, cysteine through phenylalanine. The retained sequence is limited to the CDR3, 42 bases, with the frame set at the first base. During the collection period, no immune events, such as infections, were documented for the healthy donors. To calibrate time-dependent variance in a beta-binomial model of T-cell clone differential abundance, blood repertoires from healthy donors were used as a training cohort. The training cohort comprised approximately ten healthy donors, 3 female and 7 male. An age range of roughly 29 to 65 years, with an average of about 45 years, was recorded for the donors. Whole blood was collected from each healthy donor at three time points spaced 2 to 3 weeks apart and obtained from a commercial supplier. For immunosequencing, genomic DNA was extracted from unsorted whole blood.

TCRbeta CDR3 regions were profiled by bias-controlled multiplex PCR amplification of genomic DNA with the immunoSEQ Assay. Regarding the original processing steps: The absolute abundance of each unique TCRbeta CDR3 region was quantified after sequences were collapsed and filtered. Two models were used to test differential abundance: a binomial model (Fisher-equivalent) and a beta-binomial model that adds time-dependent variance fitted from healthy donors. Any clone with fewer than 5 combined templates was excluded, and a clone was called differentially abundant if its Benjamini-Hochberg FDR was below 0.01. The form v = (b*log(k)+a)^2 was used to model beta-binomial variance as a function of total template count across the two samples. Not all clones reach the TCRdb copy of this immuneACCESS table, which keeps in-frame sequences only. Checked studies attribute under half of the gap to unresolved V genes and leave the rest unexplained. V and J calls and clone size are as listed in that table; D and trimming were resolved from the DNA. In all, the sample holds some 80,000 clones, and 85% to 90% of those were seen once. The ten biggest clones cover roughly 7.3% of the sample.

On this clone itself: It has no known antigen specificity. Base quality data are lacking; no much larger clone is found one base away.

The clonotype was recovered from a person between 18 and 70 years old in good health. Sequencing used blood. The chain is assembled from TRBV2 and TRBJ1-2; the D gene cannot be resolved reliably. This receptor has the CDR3 CASSPTWSDYGYTF. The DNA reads TGTGCCAGCAGCCCCACCTGGAGTGACTATGGCTACACCTTC.